This T cell receptor (beta chain) was profiled in a study of Tregs in tolerant kidney transplant recipients (dated by TCRdb to between 2018 and 2021). A note on the overall study: TCRbeta sequencing was used in the study to identify donor-specific regulatory T cells before combined kidney and bone marrow transplantation, and the identified cells were then tracked after transplant. TCRbeta repertoire sequencing was used in a few healthy controls to compare several ways of expanding Tregs specific for an allogeneic donor. The investigation overall reported the following: Biological reproducibility was not directly assessed, although technical replication error appeared to be minimal. Expanding Tregs with activated donor B cells appeared to identify the most biologically relevant and donor-specific TCRbeta repertoire. Because only a small number of patients were included, the study had limitations, and the results will need to be validated in larger populations as well as under other immunosuppression protocols.

Thawed PBMCs were FACS-sorted into unstimulated Tregs (CD4+CD25+CD127-), CD4+ non-Tregs (CD4+CD25-), CD4 cells and CD8 cells. Blood from healthy controls was obtained either from healthy volunteers or as purchased buffy coats. Healthy control blood was separated into PBMCs by Ficoll density gradient and cryopreserved, and patient PBMCs were collected both before and after transplant. Details on this clone: Its antigen is unknown. Base qualities are missing; no much larger clone stands one base away.

For TCRbeta CDR3 sequencing, genomic DNA from the sorted cells was extracted using the QIAGEN DNeasy Blood and Tissue Kit. High-throughput TCRbeta CDR3 sequencing was carried out commercially through immunoSEQ, with PCR amplification with bias correction and internal controls included. Regarding the original processing steps: Unique productive TCRbeta sequences were defined by CDR3 nucleotide sequence when primers matched and otherwise by CDR3 amino acid sequence together with Vbeta and Jbeta genes. As a correction for sorting error, sequences shared between sorted populations at a frequency ratio of 2:1 or less were discarded, and the remaining shared sequences were assigned to the higher population. A sequence counted as donor-reactive if, in CFSE-low cells, the sequence had a frequency of at least 0.01% and was expanded at least 5-fold compared with unstimulated cells. Repertoire divergence was quantified by Jensen-Shannon divergence using the top 100 TCRbeta sequences ranked by frequency. For any sample with multiple sequencing runs, sorting error was corrected in each run separately before the runs were pooled. This is the immuneACCESS table as TCRdb keeps it, with only in-frame sequences that have V and J called. A part of the clones is gone; compared with another copy, unresolved V genes explain less than half, and the rest is unexplained. The DNA gave D and trimming, while V, J and clone size come from that table. The sample contains some 240,000 clones, roughly 84% of them found a single time. Together, the top ten hold 0.5% to 0.65% of the sample.

The cysteine opens and the phenylalanine closes a CDR3 of 17 amino acids. Only the CDR3 region is kept as DNA, spanning 51 bases read in frame from base 1. Sequences SGHNT (CDR1) and YENEEA (CDR2) are obtained from the germline V gene. Germline trimming amounts to 4 bases on V and 9 bases on J, with 9 as the count of junction bases outside the gene matches. Material: CD4+ T cells from blood. The clonotype was recovered from a human donor in good health. The V and J genes are TRBV11-3 and TRBJ2-1, and 16 bases in between align with TRBD2. For the CDR3, the sequence is CASSSHSGTSGRAEQFF. DNA sequence: TGTGCCAGCAGCTCCCACTCCGGGACTAGCGGGAGGGCTGAGCAGTTCTTC. Reference TRBV11-3 and TRBJ2-1 proteins supply the regions before and after the CDR3; the full variable domain is: EAGVVQSPRYKIIEKKQPVAFWCNPISGHNTLYWYLQNLGQGPELLIRYENEEAVDDSQLPKDRFSAERLKGVDSTLKIQPAELGDSAVYLCASSSHSGTSGRAEQFFGPGTRLTVL.